This T cell receptor (beta chain) appears in the sequencing data of a study of blood T cell repertoires in COVID-19. Study overall: Sites across the United States, Italy and Spain contributed samples from acute and convalescent COVID-19.

The assay was immunoSEQ multiplex PCR, and TCRdb's table has in-frame clones only and misses some. The profile shows roughly 230,000 clones, about 86% of them singletons. Assignments of participants to cohorts depended upon their own reported clinical history. This receptor was obtained from a man in his fifties or sixties who had recovered from COVID-19. Source material: PBMCs or T cells enriched from blood (not recorded which).

The CDR3 bases are TGCGCCAGCAGCATGGAGGGCGGTACCGGGGAGCTGTTTTTT. Translation: CASSMEGGTGELFF. The rearrangement uses TRBV10-2 and TRBJ2-2, with D maybe TRBD2 (6 bases). Germline V gene data show CDR1 as WSHSY and CDR2 as SAAADI. The CDR3 is made up of 14 amino acids. The V end lost 6 bases, the J end lost 5 bases, and 13 bases lay between the germline ends.